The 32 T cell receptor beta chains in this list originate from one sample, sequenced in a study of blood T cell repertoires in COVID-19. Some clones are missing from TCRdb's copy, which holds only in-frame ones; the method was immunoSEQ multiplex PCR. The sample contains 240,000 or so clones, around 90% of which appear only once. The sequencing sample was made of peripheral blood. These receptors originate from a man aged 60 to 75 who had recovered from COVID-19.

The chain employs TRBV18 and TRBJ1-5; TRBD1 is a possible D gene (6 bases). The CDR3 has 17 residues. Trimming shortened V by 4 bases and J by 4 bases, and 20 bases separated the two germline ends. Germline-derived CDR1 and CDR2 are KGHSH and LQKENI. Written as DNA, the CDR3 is TGTGCCAGCTCACTATCCGGGACAAGTCAAACTAATCAGCCCCAGCATTTT. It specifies CASSLSGTSQTNQPQHF. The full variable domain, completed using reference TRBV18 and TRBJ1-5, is NAGVMQNPRHLVRRRGQEARLRCSPMKGHSHVYWYRQLPEEGLKFMVYLQKENIIDESGMPKERFSAEFPKEGPSILRIQQVVRGDSAAYFCASSLSGTSQTNQPQHFGDGTRLSIL.

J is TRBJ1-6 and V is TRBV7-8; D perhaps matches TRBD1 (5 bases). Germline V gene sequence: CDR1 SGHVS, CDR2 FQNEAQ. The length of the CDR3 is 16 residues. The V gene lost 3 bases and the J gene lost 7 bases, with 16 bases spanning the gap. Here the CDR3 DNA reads TGTGCCAGCAGCTTCAGGGCGTCCGGCTGGAATTCACCCCTCCACTTT. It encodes CASSFRASGWNSPLHF.

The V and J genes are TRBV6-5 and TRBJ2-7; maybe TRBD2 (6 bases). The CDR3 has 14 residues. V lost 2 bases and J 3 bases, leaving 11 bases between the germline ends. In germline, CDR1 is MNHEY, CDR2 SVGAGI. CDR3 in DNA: TGTGCCAGCAGTTACAGGTCAGCGGGCTACGAGCAGTACTTC. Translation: CASSYRSAGYEQYF.

The CDR3 DNA reads TGTGCCAGCAGAGGACAGGGCAGGGCTGAAGCTTTCTTT. Protein product: CASRGQGRAEAFF. This chain joins TRBV3-1 (or the pseudogene TRBV3-2) and TRBJ1-1; the match to TRBD1 covers 8 bases. This CDR3 comprises 13 residues. Per the germline V gene, CDR1 is LGHDT and CDR2 is YNNKEL (reference sequence). Germline trimming cut 6 bases from V and 6 bases from J; bases unmatched to any gene: 6.

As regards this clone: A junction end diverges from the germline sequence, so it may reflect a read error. Here the CDR3 reads CASSEPGQRTIEKLFF. The CDR3 nucleotides are TGTGCCAGCAGCGAACCGGGACAGCGAACTATTGAAAAACTGTTTTTT. The rearrangement joins TRBV5-4 to TRBJ1-4; TRBD1 matches at 7 bases. This CDR3 spans 16 amino acids. Per germline, CDR1 SGHNT and CDR2 YYREEE (reference sequence).

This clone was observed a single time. CDR3 residues: CASSLRGTNEKLFF. CDR3 nucleotides: TGTGCCAGCAGCTTAAGGGGAACTAATGAAAAACTGTTTTTT. The V and J genes are TRBV7-9 and TRBJ1-4, with a weak D call TRBD1 (5 bases). The CDR3 is made up of 14 amino acids. The V gene's germline CDR1 is SEHNR and CDR2 FQNEAQ (reference sequence). V gave up 2 bases and J gave up 1 base, with 5 bases separating them.

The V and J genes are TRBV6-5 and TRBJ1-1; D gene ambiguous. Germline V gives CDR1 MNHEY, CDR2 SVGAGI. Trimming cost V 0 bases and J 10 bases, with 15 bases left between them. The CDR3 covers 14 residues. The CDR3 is CASSYSYSLVGAFF. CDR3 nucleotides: TGTGCCAGCAGTTACTCGTACAGCCTCGTTGGAGCTTTCTTT.

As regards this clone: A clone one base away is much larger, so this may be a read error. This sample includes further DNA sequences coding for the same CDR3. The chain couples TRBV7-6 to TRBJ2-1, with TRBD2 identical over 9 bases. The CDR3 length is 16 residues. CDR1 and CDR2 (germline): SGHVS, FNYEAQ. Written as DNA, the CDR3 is TGTGCCAGCAGCCTAGCGGCGGGGGGGGGCTACAATGAGCAGTTCTTC. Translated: CASSLAAGGGYNEQFF.

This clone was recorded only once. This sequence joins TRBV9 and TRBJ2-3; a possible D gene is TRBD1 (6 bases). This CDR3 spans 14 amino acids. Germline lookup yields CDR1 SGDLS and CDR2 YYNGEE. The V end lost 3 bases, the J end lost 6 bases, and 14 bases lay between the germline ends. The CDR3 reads CASSGTRTADTQYF. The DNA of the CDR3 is TGTGCCAGCAGCGGCACAAGGACAGCTGATACGCAGTATTTT.

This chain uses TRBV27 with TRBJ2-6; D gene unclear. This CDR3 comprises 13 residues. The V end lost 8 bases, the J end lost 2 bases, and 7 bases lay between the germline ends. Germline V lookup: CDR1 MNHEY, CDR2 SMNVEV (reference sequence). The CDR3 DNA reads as TGTGCCAGCCTACAGACTGGGGCCAACGTCCTGACTTTC. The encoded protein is CASLQTGANVLTF. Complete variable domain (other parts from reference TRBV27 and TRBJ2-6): EAQVTQNPRYLITVTGKKLTVTCSQNMNHEYMSWYRQDPGLGLRQIYYSMNVEVTDKGDVPEGYKVSRKEKRNFPLILESPSPNQTSLYFCASLQTGANVLTFGAGSRLTVL.

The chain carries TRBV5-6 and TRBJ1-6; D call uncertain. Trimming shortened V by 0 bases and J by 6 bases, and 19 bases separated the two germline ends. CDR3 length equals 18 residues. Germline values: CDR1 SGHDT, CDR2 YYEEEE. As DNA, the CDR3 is TGTGCCAGCAGCTTGGGGGTTTGGGGAGAAGATTTTAATTCACCCCTCCACTTT. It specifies CASSLGVWGEDFNSPLHF.

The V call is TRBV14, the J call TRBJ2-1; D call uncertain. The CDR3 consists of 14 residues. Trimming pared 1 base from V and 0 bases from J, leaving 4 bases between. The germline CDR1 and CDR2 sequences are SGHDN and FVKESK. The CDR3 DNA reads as TGTGCCAGCAGCCAAGGCTACTCCTACAATGAGCAGTTCTTC. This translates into CASSQGYSYNEQFF. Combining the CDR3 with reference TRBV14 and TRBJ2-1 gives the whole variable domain EAGVTQFPSHSVIEKGQTVTLRCDPISGHDNLYWYRRVMGKEIKFLLHFVKESKQDESGMPNNRFLAERTGGTYSTLKVQPAELEDSGVYFCASSQGYSYNEQFFGPGTRLTVL.

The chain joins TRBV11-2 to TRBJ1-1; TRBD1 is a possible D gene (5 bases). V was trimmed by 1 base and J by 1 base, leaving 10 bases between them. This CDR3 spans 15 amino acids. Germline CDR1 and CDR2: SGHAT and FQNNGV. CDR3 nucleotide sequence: TGTGCCAGCAGCTTAGCCCGGGGGGGGAACACTGAAGCTTTCTTT. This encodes CASSLARGGNTEAFF. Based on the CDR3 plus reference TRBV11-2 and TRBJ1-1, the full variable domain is EAGVAQSPRYKIIEKRQSVAFWCNPISGHATLYWYQQILGQGPKLLIQFQNNGVVDDSQLPKDRFSAERLKGVDSTLKIQPAKLEDSAVYLCASSLARGGNTEAFFGQGTRLTVV.

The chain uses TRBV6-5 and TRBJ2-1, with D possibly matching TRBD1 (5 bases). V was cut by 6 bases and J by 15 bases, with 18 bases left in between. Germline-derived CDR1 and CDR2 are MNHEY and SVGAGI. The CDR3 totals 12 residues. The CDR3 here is CASRQPQGRVFF. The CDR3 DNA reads TGTGCCAGCAGACAACCTCAGGGAAGGGTGTTCTTC.

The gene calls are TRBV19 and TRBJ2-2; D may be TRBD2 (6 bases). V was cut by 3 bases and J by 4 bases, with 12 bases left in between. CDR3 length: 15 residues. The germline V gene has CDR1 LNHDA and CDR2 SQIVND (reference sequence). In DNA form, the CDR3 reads TGTGCCAGTAGTATGGGGGGTTGGGGCACCGGGGAGCTGTTTTTT. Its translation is CASSMGGWGTGELFF.

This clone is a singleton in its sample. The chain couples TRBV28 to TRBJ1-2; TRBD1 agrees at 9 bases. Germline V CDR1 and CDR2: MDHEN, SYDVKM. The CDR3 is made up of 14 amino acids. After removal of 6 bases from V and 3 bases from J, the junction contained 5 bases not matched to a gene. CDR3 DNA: TGTGCCAGCAGCCGACAGGGGGGGCACTATGGCTACACCTTC. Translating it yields CASSRQGGHYGYTF.

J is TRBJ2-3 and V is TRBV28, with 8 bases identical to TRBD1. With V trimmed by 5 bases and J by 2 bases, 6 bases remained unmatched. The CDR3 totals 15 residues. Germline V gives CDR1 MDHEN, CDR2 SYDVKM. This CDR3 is CASSRGQEYTDTQYF. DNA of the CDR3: TGTGCCAGCAGTCGGGGACAGGAGTACACAGATACGCAGTATTTT.

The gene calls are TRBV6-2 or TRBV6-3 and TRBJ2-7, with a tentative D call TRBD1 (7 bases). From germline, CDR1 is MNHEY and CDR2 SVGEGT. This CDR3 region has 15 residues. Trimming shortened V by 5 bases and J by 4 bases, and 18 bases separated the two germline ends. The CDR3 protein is CASSKLGRGAYEQYF. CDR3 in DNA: TGTGCCAGCAGTAAACTAGGCAGGGGGGCGTACGAGCAGTACTTC.

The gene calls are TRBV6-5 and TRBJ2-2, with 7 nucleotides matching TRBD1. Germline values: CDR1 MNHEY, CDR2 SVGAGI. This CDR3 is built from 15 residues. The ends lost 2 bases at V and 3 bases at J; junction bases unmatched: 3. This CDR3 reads CASSYEGAYTGELFF. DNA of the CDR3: TGTGCCAGCAGTTACGAGGGGGCCTACACCGGGGAGCTGTTTTTT.

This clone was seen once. The CDR3 reads CASSLPSGGAFEQYF. CDR3 coding DNA: TGTGCCAGCAGTCTCCCAAGCGGGGGGGCTTTCGAGCAGTACTTC. The chain is built from TRBV6-5 and TRBJ2-7; 10 nucleotides line up with TRBD2. Germline CDR1 and CDR2: MNHEY and SVGAGI. V lost 5 bases, J lost 6 bases, and 10 bases stayed unmatched. The CDR3 spans 15 residues.

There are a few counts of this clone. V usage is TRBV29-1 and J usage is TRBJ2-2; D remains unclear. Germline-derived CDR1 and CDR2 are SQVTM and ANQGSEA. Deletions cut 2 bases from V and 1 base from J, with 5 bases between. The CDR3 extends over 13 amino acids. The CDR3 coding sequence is TGCAGCGTTGAACCGCGGAACACCGGGGAGCTGTTTTTT. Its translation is CSVEPRNTGELFF.

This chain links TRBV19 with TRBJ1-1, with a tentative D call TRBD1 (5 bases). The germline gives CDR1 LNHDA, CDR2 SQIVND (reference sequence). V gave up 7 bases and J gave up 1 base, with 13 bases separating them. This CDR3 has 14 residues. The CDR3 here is CASTLAGPNTEAFF. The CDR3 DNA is TGTGCCAGTACGTTGGCAGGGCCGAACACTGAAGCTTTCTTT.

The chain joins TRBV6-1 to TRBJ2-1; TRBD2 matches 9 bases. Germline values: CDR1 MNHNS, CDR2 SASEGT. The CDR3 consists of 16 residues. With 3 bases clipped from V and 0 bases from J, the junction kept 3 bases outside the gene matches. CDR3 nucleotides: TGTGCCAGCAGTGAGGAAGCGGGGGGCTCCTACAATGAGCAGTTCTTC. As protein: CASSEEAGGSYNEQFF.

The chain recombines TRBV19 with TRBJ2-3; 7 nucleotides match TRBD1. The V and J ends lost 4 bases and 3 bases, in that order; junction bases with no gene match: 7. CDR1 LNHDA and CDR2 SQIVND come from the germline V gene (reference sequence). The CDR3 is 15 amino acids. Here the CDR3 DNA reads TGTGCCAGTAGTAACAGGGGATCGGGAACAGATACGCAGTATTTT. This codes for CASSNRGSGTDTQYF.

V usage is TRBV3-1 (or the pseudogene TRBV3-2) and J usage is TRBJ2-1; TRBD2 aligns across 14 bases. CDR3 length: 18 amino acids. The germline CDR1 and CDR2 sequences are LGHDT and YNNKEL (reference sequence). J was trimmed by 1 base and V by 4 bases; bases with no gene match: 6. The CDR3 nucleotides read TGTGCCAGCAGCCGAAGACTAGCGGGGGGGACGTCCTACAATGAGCAGTTCTTC. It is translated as CASSRRLAGGTSYNEQFF.

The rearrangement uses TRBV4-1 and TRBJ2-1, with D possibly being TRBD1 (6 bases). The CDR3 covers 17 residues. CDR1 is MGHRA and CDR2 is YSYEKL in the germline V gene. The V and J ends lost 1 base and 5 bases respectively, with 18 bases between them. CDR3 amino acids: CASSQVPPGVPNNEQFF. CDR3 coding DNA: TGCGCCAGCAGCCAAGTCCCGCCAGGGGTTCCTAACAATGAGCAGTTCTTC.

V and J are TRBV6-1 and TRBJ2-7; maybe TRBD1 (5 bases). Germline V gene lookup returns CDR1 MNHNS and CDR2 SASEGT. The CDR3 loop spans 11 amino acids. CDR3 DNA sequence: TGTGCCAGCAGTGAATGGGGCAGGCAGCGAGTC. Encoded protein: CASSEWGRQRV.

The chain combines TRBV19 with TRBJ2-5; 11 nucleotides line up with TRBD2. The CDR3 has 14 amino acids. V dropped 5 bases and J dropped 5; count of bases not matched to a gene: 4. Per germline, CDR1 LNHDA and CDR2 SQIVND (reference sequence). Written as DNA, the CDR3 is TGTGCCAGTAGTTCTAGCGGGGGGAGGGAGACCCAGTACTTC. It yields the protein CASSSSGGRETQYF.

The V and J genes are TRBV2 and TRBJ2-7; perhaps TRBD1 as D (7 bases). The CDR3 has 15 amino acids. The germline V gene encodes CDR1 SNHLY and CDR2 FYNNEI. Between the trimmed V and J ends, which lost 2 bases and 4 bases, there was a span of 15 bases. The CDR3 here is CASSEKGARGYEQYF. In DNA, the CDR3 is TGTGCCAGCAGTGAAAAGGGGGCGCGGGGATACGAGCAGTACTTC. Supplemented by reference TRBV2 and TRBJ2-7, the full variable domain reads EPEVTQTPSHQVTQMGQEVILRCVPISNHLYFYWYRQILGQKVEFLVSFYNNEISEKSEIFDDQFSVERPDGSNFTLKIRSTKLEDSAMYFCASSEKGARGYEQYFGPGTRLTVT.

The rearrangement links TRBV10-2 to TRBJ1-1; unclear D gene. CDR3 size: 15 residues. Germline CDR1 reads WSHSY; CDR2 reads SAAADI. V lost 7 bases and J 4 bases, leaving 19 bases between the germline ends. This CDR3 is CASKTSGGMSTEAFF. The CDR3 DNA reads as TGCGCCAGCAAAACCTCGGGAGGGATGAGCACTGAAGCTTTCTTT.

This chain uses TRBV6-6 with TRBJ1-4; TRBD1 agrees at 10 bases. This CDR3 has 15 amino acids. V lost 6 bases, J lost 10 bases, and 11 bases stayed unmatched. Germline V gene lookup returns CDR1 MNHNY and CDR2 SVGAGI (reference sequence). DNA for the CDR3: TGTGCCAGCAGCCCTACCCGACAGGGGGCTGGAAAACTGTTTTTT. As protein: CASSPTRQGAGKLFF.

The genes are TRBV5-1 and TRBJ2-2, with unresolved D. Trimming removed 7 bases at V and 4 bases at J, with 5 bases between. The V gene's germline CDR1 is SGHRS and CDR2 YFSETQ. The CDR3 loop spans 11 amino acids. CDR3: CASSSTGELFF. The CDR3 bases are TGCGCCAGCTCCTCCACCGGGGAGCTGTTTTTT. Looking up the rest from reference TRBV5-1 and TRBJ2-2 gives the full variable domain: KAGVTQTPRYLIKTRGQQVTLSCSPISGHRSVSWYQQTPGQGLQFLFEYFSETQRNKGNFPGRFSGRQFSNSRSEMNVSTLELGDSALYLCASSSTGELFFGEGSRLTVL.